The T cell receptor beta chain under discussion was sequenced for a study of chemoradiotherapy in HPV16-positive cancers. Over chemoradiotherapy, repertoires were sampled more than once. Data came from immunoSEQ multiplex PCR; TCRdb stores just in-frame clones and leaves some out. The data contain approximately 14,000 clones, 77% of them singletons. V was cut by 4 bases and J by 4 bases, with 14 bases left in between. CDR1 and CDR2 (germline): SGHTA, FQGNSA. This CDR3 has 15 amino acids. Concerning this clone: Its antigen remains unknown.

Study findings and constraints: Better recurrence-free survival went with HPV-responsive T-cell expansion in HPV16-positive patients.

This sequence joins TRBV7-2 and TRBJ1-3, with D possibly matching TRBD1 (5 bases). The sequence derives from a human donor with HPV-associated anogenital cancer. This material was acquired from a patient who underwent chemoradiotherapy. CDR3 in DNA: TGTGCCAGCAGCTCACGGAGGGACCGGGGAAACACCATATATTTT. Amino acids: CASSSRRDRGNTIYF.